A single sample gave rise to the 18 T cell receptor beta chains below, sequenced in a study of regulatory T cells in long-lasting Graves disease. Researchers made TCR beta libraries by using iRepertoire HTBI primers and running Arm-PCR on CDR3 regions. TCRdb ran MiXCR on the multiplex PCR reads and lists one entry per CDR3 protein. The table shows a few hundred thousand distinct CDR3 sequences, with about a sixth occurring only once. The time point here: newly diagnosed GD, antithyroid drugs for less than 3 months. RNA from PBMCs was the source of the TCR library. These data are also associated with another study on T cells in Graves' hyperthyroidism and ophthalmopathy.

The source material was peripheral blood mononuclear cells (PBMCs), sampled at new diagnosis, from a patient treated with antithyroid drugs. Receptors were obtained from a woman younger than 35 with Graves disease.

This chain joins TRBV7-3 and TRBJ2-1; D is ambiguous. V shed 9 bases and J shed 5 bases, with 14 bases lying between them. This CDR3 is 13 amino acids long. Germline loops: CDR1 SGHTA, CDR2 FQGTGA. In nucleotides, the CDR3 is TGTGCCAGTAACCCGAGCCCCAACAATGAGCAGTTCTTC. It translates to CASNPSPNNEQFF.

This clonotype was seen many times. The rearrangement joins TRBV6-1 to TRBJ1-5; D uncertain. The CDR3 has 13 amino acids. V was pared by 6 bases and J by 0 bases, with 6 bases between. Germline V gene lookup returns CDR1 MNHNS and CDR2 SASEGT. The CDR3 nucleotides read TGTGCCAGCAGGGACTATAGCAATCAGCCCCAGCATTTT. It encodes CASRDYSNQPQHF.

The rearrangement joins TRBV7-3 to TRBJ2-2, with TRBD2 as a possible D gene (6 bases). CDR3 length equals 15 residues. Germline V CDR1 and CDR2: SGHTA, FQGTGA. V was trimmed by 6 bases and J by 1 base, leaving 12 bases between them. CDR3 nucleotide sequence: TGTGCCAGCAGTTCGGGACTTTTGAACACCGGGGAGCTGTTTTTT. Amino acids: CASSSGLLNTGELFF.

V usage is TRBV4-1 and J usage is TRBJ2-5; D perhaps matches TRBD1 (6 bases). Trimming took off 0 bases at V and 5 bases at J, with 16 bases between the two ends. CDR3 length: 16 residues. The V gene's germline CDR1 is MGHRA and CDR2 YSYEKL. The CDR3 nucleotides read TGCGCCAGCAGCCAAGATATATTAGCGAGGGGGGAGACCCAGTACTTC. Amino acids: CASSQDILARGETQYF.

This clonotype showed up many times. Germline is not matched at one junction end, which may reflect a read error. The chain is built from TRBV3-1 and TRBJ1-2; 7 bases are a match to TRBD1. CDR1 is LGHDT and CDR2 is YNNKEL in the germline V gene (reference sequence). The CDR3 runs to 12 residues. CDR3 region: CASSQAAGTVFF. CDR3 coding DNA: TGTGCCAGCAGCCAAGCGGCAGGGACAGTCTTCTTC.

This clonotype was detected many times. The CDR3 loop reads CASSLNPGLQPQHF. The CDR3 nucleotides are TGTGCCAGCAGTTTAAACCCGGGACTCCAGCCCCAGCATTTT. The chain joins TRBV12-3 or TRBV12-4 to TRBJ1-5, with D maybe TRBD1 (5 bases). This CDR3 is 14 amino acids long. The V gene lost 2 bases and the J gene lost 7 bases, with 12 bases spanning the gap.

The V call is TRBV28, the J call TRBJ1-2; possibly TRBD1 for D (5 bases). Germline V CDR1 and CDR2: MDHEN, SYDVKM. V was cut by 5 bases and J by 0 bases, with 13 bases left in between. The CDR3 is made up of 15 amino acids. In DNA, the CDR3 is TGTGCCAGCAGTGAACCTAGGGGATCTAACTATGGCTACACCTTC. Translation: CASSEPRGSNYGYTF.

This clonotype was counted at least ten times. The rearrangement joins TRBV6-2 or TRBV6-3 to TRBJ1-5; D might be TRBD1 (5 bases). This CDR3 contains 13 residues. Germline-derived CDR1 and CDR2 are MNHEY and SVGEGT. V lost 2 bases and J 7 bases, leaving 9 bases between the germline ends. The CDR3 here is CASSYRDVQPQHF. The CDR3 region has the DNA TGTGCCAGCAGTTACCGGGACGTACAGCCCCAGCATTTT.

The table lists this clonotype with many counts. This chain joins TRBV11-2 and TRBJ2-4; D gene uncertain. The germline V gene has CDR1 SGHAT and CDR2 FQNNGV. This CDR3 spans 12 amino acids. V lost 3 bases, J lost 5 bases, and 5 bases lay in between. The CDR3 nucleotides read TGTGCCAGCAGCTTTGAGGAAAACATTCAGTACTTC. It codes for CASSFEENIQYF.

This clonotype was recorded at least ten times. The V gene is TRBV28, the J gene TRBJ1-1, with D possibly being TRBD1 (6 bases). This CDR3 comprises 14 residues. The germline V and J ends were trimmed by 6 bases and 5 bases, with 16 bases remaining between them. Germline values: CDR1 MDHEN, CDR2 SYDVKM. This CDR3 reads CASRIPGQLTEAFF. The CDR3 DNA reads as TGTGCCAGCAGAATCCCGGGACAACTAACTGAAGCTTTCTTT.

This clonotype has only a few counts. V usage is TRBV6-2 or TRBV6-3 and J usage is TRBJ2-3; D possibly uses TRBD1 or TRBD2 (7 bases each). The CDR3 sequence is 15 residues long. Per germline, CDR1 MNHEY and CDR2 SVGEGT. Trimming pared 6 bases from V and 4 bases from J, leaving 17 bases between. CDR3 nucleotide sequence: TGTGCCAGCAGGGACAGGCGGGAGATGGCAGATACGCAGTATTTT. Translation gives CASRDRREMADTQYF.

On this clonotype: Just one base apart from a much larger clone, this may be a read error. The genes are TRBV6-1 and TRBJ2-7; TRBD1 agrees at 9 bases. Per germline, CDR1 MNHNS and CDR2 SASEGT. The trim removed 8 bases at V and 1 base at J, leaving 6 bases unmatched. The length of the CDR3 is 14 residues. The CDR3 nucleotides read TGTGCCAGCCAAGGGACAGGGAGATCCTACGAGCAGTACTTC. It specifies CASQGTGRSYEQYF.

Judged by abundance, this clonotype is medium-sized. The J gene is TRBJ1-4, the V gene TRBV28; 8 bases match TRBD1. Per germline, CDR1 MDHEN and CDR2 SYDVKM. The length of the CDR3 is 15 residues. The V and J ends lost 5 bases and 3 bases, in that order; junction bases with no gene match: 5. CDR3 amino acids: CASSLGQGANEKLFF. Here the CDR3 DNA reads TGTGCCAGCAGTCTCGGACAGGGAGCTAATGAAAAACTGTTTTTT.

This clonotype was counted only a few times. This chain connects TRBV19 to TRBJ2-1; D might be TRBD2 (6 bases). Trimming left V 0 bases short and J 0 bases short, with 12 bases between. Germline V lookup: CDR1 LNHDA, CDR2 SQIVND (reference sequence). The CDR3 length is 17 residues. In nucleotides, the CDR3 is TGTGCCAGTAGTATAGATGCAGGGACTTACTCCTACAATGAGCAGTTCTTC. Translated, it gives CASSIDAGTYSYNEQFF.

Written as DNA, the CDR3 is TGTGCCAGCAGCAAAGACCCAGGGGGAGGTGGCTACACCTTC. Translated: CASSKDPGGGGYTF. The chain couples TRBV7-9 to TRBJ1-2; 7 nucleotides line up with TRBD1. Germline lookup yields CDR1 SEHNR and CDR2 FQNEAQ (reference sequence). The ends lost 5 bases at V and 7 bases at J; junction bases unmatched: 10. This CDR3 is built from 14 residues.

The chain links TRBV18 to TRBJ2-5; D is uncertain. V was pared by 0 bases and J by 1 base, with 9 bases between. Germline lookup yields CDR1 KGHSH and CDR2 LQKENI. The CDR3 length is 15 residues. The CDR3 sequence: CASSPPRGGQETQYF. The CDR3 DNA follows: TGTGCCAGCTCACCACCTCGAGGCGGCCAAGAGACCCAGTACTTC.

This clonotype was found many times. The genes are TRBV7-2 and TRBJ2-1; D tentatively reads TRBD1 or TRBD2 (5 bases each). Trimming took off 6 bases at V and 0 bases at J, with 12 bases between the two ends. The germline gives CDR1 SGHTA, CDR2 FQGNSA. The CDR3 covers 15 residues. The CDR3 here is CASRRGSSSYNEQFF. CDR3 nucleotide sequence: TGTGCCAGCAGACGGGGCAGTAGCTCCTACAATGAGCAGTTCTTC.

This clonotype was seen more than once but under ten times. The rearrangement uses TRBV30 and TRBJ1-4; D is undetermined. Looked up from germline, CDR1 is GTSNPN and CDR2 is SVGIG (reference sequence). The CDR3 length is 16 residues. The germline V and J ends were trimmed by 2 bases and 0 bases, with 13 bases remaining between them. Written as DNA, the CDR3 is TGTGCCTGGAGTACACGAGAACAGCCAACTAATGAAAAACTGTTTTTT. Translated, it gives CAWSTREQPTNEKLFF.